This entry concerns a single TCR beta chain. Its antigen target is currently unknown. Base qualities are not provided; no much larger clone lies one nucleotide away. Reading from cysteine to phenylalanine, the CDR3 counts 18 amino acids. Only the CDR3 portion is preserved as DNA: 54 bases, with reading frame beginning at the first base. Taken from the germline V gene (reference sequence), the CDR1 and CDR2 loops are MNHEY and SMNVEV. V loses 2 bases of germline sequence and J loses 1 base, and the interval between the two ends is 17 bases. Enrollment in ICON was initiated in the first half of 2016, and the last patient was enrolled in September 2018. From a subcohort of 76 patients, fresh tumor and matched uninvolved tissue were collected for in-depth immune analyses, including TCR sequencing. No cell sorting was done, and TCR sequencing was instead run on DNA isolated from bulk tissue. The sample comes from a study of tumor-infiltrating lymphocytes in localized non-small cell lung cancer (dated by TCRdb to the early 2020s). About the study as a whole: The cohort covered several histologies, both smokers and never-smokers, and patients whose samples were collected after neoadjuvant chemotherapy. Resected tumor tissue and uninvolved lung tissue described as non-adjacent to the tumor were contributed by each patient, with both tissues obtained from the same patient. For 50 to 60 patients, immunoSEQ T-cell fraction was compared between paired tumor and uninvolved lung. The overall ICON cohort comprised approximately 150 surgical patients with localized non-small cell lung cancer whose tumors were resected. Alongside flow cytometry, multiplex immunofluorescence, RNA-seq, exome sequencing and proteomics, TCR sequencing was applied to the same patients as one of several integrated assays.

Overall study outcomes, separate from this receptor: Because assay coverage varied across patients depending on available tissue quantity, TCR sequencing was performed for only a subset of the cohort. In line with immunofluorescence CD3 counts, TCRbeta sequencing supported higher T cell infiltration in tumors compared with uninvolved lung tissue. Because different assays used different pieces of the same tissue, intratumor heterogeneity could not be separated from technical variation. No association of tumor T-cell fraction from TCR sequencing with recurrence-free survival was found (p = 0.61). The TCR-derived T-cell fraction showed no difference between the flow cytometry-defined immunotypes IM1 (good prognosis) and IM2 (poor prognosis).

The T-cell fraction in tumor and uninvolved lung tissue was obtained from TCR sequencing using the immunoSEQ assay. Per the authors' processing: To analyze survival, patients were divided into a high T-cell fraction group (upper tertile) and a low T-cell fraction group (lower two tertiles), and the two groups were compared using a log-rank test. A signed-rank test was used to check for differences in T-cell fraction between paired tumor and uninvolved lung. The clones in this table, taken by TCRdb from immuneACCESS, are in-frame only. Not every clone is retained; where verified, under half of the shortfall comes from an unresolved V gene, and the cause of the rest is unknown. V, J and clone size are taken as reported in that table, and D and trimming were inferred from the DNA itself. This sample is represented by 13,000 or so clones; 60% to 85% of them were singletons. The ten biggest clones cover roughly 4.7% of the sample.

The chain is encoded by TRBV27 joined to TRBJ2-2; the D segment could be TRBD2, given 6 matching bases. The clonotype was recovered from a human donor with non-small cell lung cancer. The sequencing sample was made of lung tumor tissue. The DNA sequence follows: TGTGCCAGCAGTTTAGGGGCTTTAGTGGGGGGGAACACCGGGGAGCTGTTTTTT. Translated, it gives CASSLGALVGGNTGELFF.